Listed here are 27 T cell receptor beta chains from one sample, sequenced in a study of beta chain features in type 1 diabetes. General study results and limits: Shortening of TCRB CDR3s, moderate but significant, appeared in all four CD4+ subsets of Type 1 diabetes patients.

These receptors lack a known antigen. Investigators reverse transcribed all isolated RNA, so they sequenced expressed TCRB transcripts. The method was immunoSEQ multiplex PCR; TCRdb's version includes in-frame clones alone and lacks a portion of them. The sample lists 200,000 to 300,000 clones, roughly 13% seen once, with around 0.019% in the top ten. Sequenced material: naive CD4+ T cells from blood. The receptor set was obtained from a man in his thirties or forties with type 1 diabetes.

V and J are TRBV7-2 and TRBJ1-1; D is undetermined. Trimming pared 5 bases from V and 0 bases from J, leaving 13 bases between. Germline V lookup: CDR1 SGHTA, CDR2 FQGNSA. CDR3 length equals 15 residues. The CDR3 DNA is TGTGCCAGCAGCAGAGGAGGCAGTATGAACACTGAAGCTTTCTTT. It is translated as CASSRGGSMNTEAFF.

The chain joins TRBV7-2 to TRBJ2-7; D is unresolved. V lost 2 bases to trimming and J lost 7 bases, with 12 bases between them. The CDR3 runs 13 residues. The germline gives CDR1 SGHTA, CDR2 FQGNSA. This CDR3 is CASSLTVSQEQYF. The CDR3 DNA sequence: TGTGCCAGCAGCTTAACGGTGTCACAGGAGCAGTACTTC.

This clone came up a few times. The chain couples TRBV10-3 to TRBJ2-7, with D possibly being TRBD1 (6 bases). The CDR3 loop spans 15 amino acids. CDR1 is ENHRY, CDR2 SYGVKD, per germline. The V end lost 4 bases, the J end lost 1 base, and 14 bases lay between the germline ends. The CDR3 here is CAISGGQGSSYEQYF. CDR3 sequence (DNA): TGTGCCATCAGTGGGGGGCAGGGGTCGTCCTACGAGCAGTACTTC.

This clone was observed a few times. The J gene is TRBJ2-3, the V gene TRBV9; D is perhaps TRBD2 (6 bases). Between the trimmed V and J ends, which lost 3 bases and 0 bases, there was a span of 14 bases. Germline V gives CDR1 SGDLS, CDR2 YYNGEE. The CDR3 loop spans 16 amino acids. The CDR3 reads CASSAPGAVSTDTQYF. DNA for the CDR3: TGTGCCAGCAGCGCCCCGGGAGCGGTAAGCACAGATACGCAGTATTTT.

This clone was found a few times. V and J are TRBV6-4 and TRBJ2-3; 9 nucleotides align to TRBD2. This CDR3 is built from 16 residues. Losses at the gene ends were 5 bases for V and 0 bases for J; bases not matched to a gene: 6. The V gene's germline CDR1 is MRHNA and CDR2 SNTAGT. The chain's CDR3 is CASSIGTSRSTDTQYF. CDR3 sequence (DNA): TGTGCCAGCAGTATAGGGACTAGCAGGAGCACAGATACGCAGTATTTT.

The J gene is TRBJ2-3, the V gene TRBV18; TRBD1 is a possible D gene (6 bases). The V gene's germline CDR1 is KGHSH and CDR2 LQKENI. The CDR3 is made up of 15 amino acids. V shed 2 bases and J shed 2 bases, with 11 bases lying between them. This CDR3 is CASSPVAGVTDTQYF. DNA of the CDR3: TGTGCCAGCTCACCAGTGGCAGGGGTCACAGATACGCAGTATTTT.

Only a few counts were recorded for this clone. The chain recombines TRBV19 with TRBJ2-2; D possibly corresponds to TRBD2 (6 bases). The CDR3 sequence is 14 residues long. Deletions cut 7 bases from V and 1 base from J, with 10 bases between. Germline V gene lookup returns CDR1 LNHDA and CDR2 SQIVND (reference sequence). The CDR3 nucleotides read TGTGCCAGTATGCTGGGGGGGAACACCGGGGAGCTGTTTTTT. Translating gives CASMLGGNTGELFF.

This clone turned up a few times. V is TRBV2 and J is TRBJ2-1; 7 bases are a match to TRBD2. Germline V gene data show CDR1 as SNHLY and CDR2 as FYNNEI. The ends lost 0 bases at V and 7 bases at J; junction bases unmatched: 6. This CDR3 spans 15 amino acids. Written as DNA, the CDR3 is TGTGCCAGCAGTGAAGCGGGAGGGCCTGGGAATGAGCAGTTCTTC. Translation gives CASSEAGGPGNEQFF.

A few counts support this clone. This rearrangement joins TRBV6-5 to TRBJ2-1; 8 nucleotides line up with TRBD2. CDR3 size: 14 residues. CDR1 MNHEY and CDR2 SVGAGI come from the germline V gene. Trimming removed 1 base from V and 10 bases from J; junction bases left unmatched: 6. The CDR3 coding sequence is TGTGCCAGCAGTTACTGGGGACTAGATAAGGAGCAGTTCTTC. This gives the protein CASSYWGLDKEQFF.

The CDR3 region is CASSQGSGEAYEQYF. CDR3 bases: TGCGCCAGCAGCCAAGGTAGCGGGGAAGCCTACGAGCAGTACTTC. This chain connects TRBV4-1 to TRBJ2-7; 8 bases agree with TRBD2. J gave up 2 bases and V 1 base, and 4 bases lay outside the gene matches. The CDR3 totals 15 residues. The germline V gene has CDR1 MGHRA and CDR2 YSYEKL.

This clone was seen a handful of times. The chain recombines TRBV30 with TRBJ1-2; TRBD1 matches 7 bases. Germline V CDR1 and CDR2: GTSNPN, SVGIG (reference sequence). The ends lost 4 bases at V and 8 bases at J; junction bases unmatched: 10. The CDR3 consists of 13 residues. The CDR3 reads CAWTTGMGRGYTF. The CDR3 region has the DNA TGTGCCTGGACGACAGGGATGGGGAGGGGCTACACCTTC.

The genes are TRBV4-1 and TRBJ2-7; 9 bases fit TRBD2. CDR1 and CDR2 (germline): MGHRA, YSYEKL. V was clipped by 3 bases and J by 0 bases; unmatched bases: 9. The CDR3 totals 17 residues. CDR3 residues: CASSHQWGTSSSYEQYF. The CDR3 bases are TGCGCCAGCAGCCATCAATGGGGGACTAGCAGCTCCTACGAGCAGTACTTC.

There are a few counts of this clone. V and J are TRBV9 and TRBJ1-2, with unresolved D. Deletions cut 0 bases from V and 3 bases from J, with 9 bases between. The length of the CDR3 is 14 residues. CDR1 and CDR2 from the germline V gene are SGDLS and YYNGEE. CDR3 bases: TGTGCCAGCAGCGTAGCAGAGGCCTACTATGGCTACACCTTC. This encodes CASSVAEAYYGYTF.

This clone was observed a handful of times. The chain carries TRBV5-1 and TRBJ2-1; D unresolved. V was cut by 0 bases and J by 10 bases, with 14 bases left in between. The CDR3 totals 14 residues. The germline CDR1 and CDR2 sequences are SGHRS and YFSETQ. The CDR3 region is CASSLGNSLVEQFF. The CDR3 coding sequence is TGCGCCAGCAGCTTGGGAAACAGCCTCGTCGAGCAGTTCTTC.

This chain connects TRBV6-5 to TRBJ2-7, with TRBD1 matching 12 bases. CDR3 length equals 15 residues. The J segment lost 6 bases and the V segment lost 0 bases, leaving 3 bases of the junction unmatched. Germline V gene lookup returns CDR1 MNHEY and CDR2 SVGAGI. As DNA, the CDR3 is TGTGCCAGCAGTTACTCAGGGACAGGGGGCAGCGAGCAGTACTTC. This codes for CASSYSGTGGSEQYF.

This clone has more than one count but fewer than ten. The rearrangement joins TRBV23-1 to TRBJ1-2, with D hard to call. TRBV23-1 counts as an open reading frame of uncertain function. There are 13 residues in the CDR3. V lost 6 bases and J 7 bases, leaving 15 bases between the germline ends. The CDR3 sequence: CASSPQAHLGYTF. The CDR3 nucleotides read TGCGCCAGCAGCCCGCAGGCCCACCTTGGCTACACCTTC.

This clone has just a few counts. The CDR3 coding sequence is TGTGCCAGCAGTTTCCAGCCGGGACTCCTCTCTGGAAACACCATATATTTT. Translation: CASSFQPGLLSGNTIYF. J is TRBJ1-3 and V is TRBV27, with D possibly TRBD1 on 5 matching bases. V was clipped by 3 bases and J by 0 bases, with 15 bases between them. Germline CDR1 reads MNHEY; CDR2 reads SMNVEV (reference sequence). This CDR3 has 17 residues.

This chain joins TRBV19 and TRBJ2-5, with no clear D. CDR1 is LNHDA and CDR2 is SQIVND in the germline V gene (reference sequence). Trimming stripped 1 base from V and 5 bases from J, with 14 bases between. The CDR3 has 15 amino acids. Here the CDR3 DNA reads TGTGCCAGTAGTATAGCAGCGTATGGCCGGGAGACCCAGTACTTC. This translates into CASSIAAYGRETQYF.

The J gene is TRBJ2-1, the V gene TRBV20-1; maybe TRBD2 (6 bases). The germline gives CDR1 DFQATT, CDR2 SNEGSKA (reference sequence). The CDR3 loop spans 11 amino acids. Trimming took 6 bases from V and 10 from J, leaving 13 bases between them. The CDR3 here is CSAGAGGEQFF. Here the CDR3 DNA reads TGCAGTGCCGGAGCTGGGGGGGAGCAGTTCTTC.

The rearrangement joins TRBV9 to TRBJ2-5; D perhaps matches TRBD1 (5 bases). V dropped 0 bases and J dropped 3 bases, with 21 bases sitting between them. Per germline, CDR1 SGDLS and CDR2 YYNGEE. The CDR3 runs to 18 residues. CDR3 protein: CASSVVAVRMTVKETQYF. The CDR3 DNA is TGTGCCAGCAGCGTAGTTGCAGTCCGAATGACAGTCAAAGAGACCCAGTACTTC.

The sample holds a few counts of this clone. The chain has TRBV28 and TRBJ1-5, with TRBD1 identical over 8 bases. The CDR3 extends over 15 amino acids. Losses at the gene ends were 4 bases for V and 0 bases for J; bases not matched to a gene: 2. Per the germline V gene, CDR1 is MDHEN and CDR2 is SYDVKM. CDR3 bases: TGTGCCAGCAGTTGGACAGGGTCTAGCAATCAGCCCCAGCATTTT. It encodes CASSWTGSSNQPQHF.

This clone was observed a few times. The chain uses TRBV30 and TRBJ1-2; 9 nucleotides line up with TRBD1. Looked up from germline, CDR1 is GTSNPN and CDR2 is SVGIG (reference sequence). Trimming removed 2 bases from V and 4 bases from J; junction bases left unmatched: 2. The CDR3 runs 13 residues. CDR3 residues: CAWSRTGAYGYTF. The CDR3 DNA reads TGTGCCTGGAGTAGGACAGGGGCCTATGGCTACACCTTC.

The V gene is TRBV6-6, the J gene TRBJ2-7; TRBD2 aligns across 8 bases. This CDR3 has 15 amino acids. CDR1 and CDR2 from the germline V gene are MNHNY and SVGAGI (reference sequence). V shed 0 bases and J 3 bases; nucleotides not matched to a gene: 4. Here the CDR3 reads CASSYSSREGYEQYF. The CDR3 DNA follows: TGTGCCAGCAGTTACTCGAGTCGGGAGGGCTACGAGCAGTACTTC.

The chain uses TRBV6-1 and TRBJ2-7; 9 bases map to TRBD1. Germline trimming cut 4 bases from V and 2 bases from J; bases unmatched to any gene: 6. CDR3 length: 15 amino acids. The germline CDR1 and CDR2 sequences are MNHNS and SASEGT. CDR3 protein: CASSANRGPPYEQYF. The CDR3 coding sequence is TGTGCCAGCAGTGCCAACAGGGGGCCGCCCTACGAGCAGTACTTC.

This clone was counted a few times. The V and J genes are TRBV6-6 and TRBJ2-4, with 10 bases lining up with TRBD2. The CDR3 loop spans 16 amino acids. The ends lost 4 bases at V and 9 bases at J; junction bases unmatched: 12. Germline V gene data show CDR1 as MNHNY and CDR2 as SVGAGI (reference sequence). For the CDR3, the DNA is TGTGCCAGCAGTTTCCCCCTGGCCCAGCGGGAGGGCATTCAGTACTTC. Protein sequence: CASSFPLAQREGIQYF.

The CDR3 DNA sequence: TGCGCCAGCGCTGAATACGGAGATACGCAGTATTTT. Translated, it gives CASAEYGDTQYF. The rearrangement joins TRBV5-1 to TRBJ2-3, with D uncertain. V was trimmed by 7 bases and J by 5 bases, leaving 11 bases between them. This CDR3 is built from 12 residues. CDR1 is SGHRS, CDR2 YFSETQ, per germline.

This clone appeared a few times. The J gene is TRBJ2-7, the V gene TRBV19, with 7 positions matching TRBD1. Germline V gene data show CDR1 as LNHDA and CDR2 as SQIVND (reference sequence). Trimming at V came to 4 bases and at J to 3 bases, leaving 6 bases not matched to a gene. The CDR3 is 14 residues long. The CDR3 protein is CASSTPGQIYEQYF. The CDR3 bases are TGTGCCAGTAGTACCCCGGGACAGATCTACGAGCAGTACTTC.